Described below is a single T cell receptor beta chain sequence and its context. Its antigen is unknown. Unmatched junction bases numbered 5, after V lost 3 bases and J lost 7 bases. The germline gives CDR1 LNHNV, CDR2 YYDKDF (reference sequence). The CDR3 has 14 residues. The source of the sample is a study of T cell repertoires in cytomegalovirus infection. Study overall: A matching HLA type, together with CMV infection, was signaled by public TCR beta signatures. Notes on the study in general: Identification of carriers of CMV plus the relevant HLA was achieved through cumulative public TCR beta family frequency.

TCRdb independently ran MiXCR on the reads; one entry per CDR3 protein. This sample has about 770,000 distinct CDR3 sequences; 29% occur once, and the top ten carry about an eighth. The chain has TRBV15 and TRBJ2-7, with 11 bases lining up with TRBD1. Sample: cultured CD8+ T cells from PBMCs, taken from culture after CMV antigen stimulation. The sequence derives from a human donor in good health (CMV status not recorded). Some clones in this sample may be carry-over from other donors' samples. Here the CDR3 DNA reads TGTGCCACCAGCAGCCTAGGGACAGGGGGGGAGCAGTACTTC. Translation: CATSSLGTGGEQYF.